Each of the 14 T cell receptor beta chains below was sequenced from the same sample in a study of CXCR3-negative and CXCR3-positive naive CD8 T cells. The libraries of TRB cDNA were constructed through 5' RACE using UMI labels. TCRdb reprocessed the 5' RACE reads and reports one entry per CDR3 protein, with no DNA. The table for this sample gives tens of thousands of distinct CDR3 sequences. Sequenced material: naive CXCR3- CD8+ T cells from blood. Subset in this sample: CD45RO-CCR7+CD27+CD95- naive CD8+ T cells lacking CXCR3 (TNR3-). The receptors originated from a human donor in good health. Some clones in this sample may be carry-over from other donors' samples.

V is TRBV12-3 or TRBV12-4 and J is TRBJ1-1; the D call from TCRdb, TRBD1, cannot be confirmed without DNA. This CDR3 region has 13 residues. Here the CDR3 reads CASRRLGDTEAFF.

The V call is TRBV27, the J call TRBJ2-5; TCRdb's D gene call, TRBD1, goes unchecked for lack of DNA. Germline V gene sequence: CDR1 MNHEY, CDR2 SMNVEV (reference sequence). This CDR3 region has 14 residues. This CDR3 is CASSLTGTESSQYF.

The rearrangement uses TRBV19 and TRBJ2-1; TCRdb's assignment of TRBD2 cannot be checked, as there is no DNA. CDR3 length equals 14 residues. Germline-derived CDR1 and CDR2 are LNHDA and SQIVND (reference sequence). The CDR3 protein is CASNSAGLFNEQFF.

This rearrangement joins TRBV28 to TRBJ2-7; TCRdb outputs TRBD2, but without DNA this stays unchecked. Germline CDR1 is MDHEN and CDR2 is SYDVKM. The CDR3 is 14 residues long. The CDR3: CASRPSGASDEQYF.

The chain couples TRBV12-3 or TRBV12-4 to TRBJ2-7; TCRdb's assignment of TRBD2 cannot be checked, as there is no DNA. CDR3 length equals 14 residues. The CDR3 reads CASSFGGKAYEQYF.

The rearrangement links TRBV29-1 to TRBJ2-7; TCRdb calls TRBD1, which cannot be checked without DNA. The CDR3 totals 13 residues. CDR1 SQVTM and CDR2 ANQGSEA come from the germline V gene. The CDR3 protein is CSVEDRDQYEQYF.

The gene calls are TRBV29-1 and TRBJ2-7; with no DNA, the TCRdb D assignment of TRBD1 cannot be verified. Germline CDR1 reads SQVTM; CDR2 reads ANQGSEA. The CDR3 spans 14 residues. The chain's CDR3 is CSVGVVGQRYEQYF.

V is TRBV4-3 and J is TRBJ1-2; TCRdb's assignment of TRBD1 cannot be checked, as there is no DNA. CDR1 and CDR2 (germline): LGHNA, YSLEER. CDR3 length: 19 residues. CDR3 sequence: CASSQDRTRTEPTNYGYTF.

The chain couples TRBV10-2 to TRBJ2-2. The CDR3 is 12 residues long. From germline, CDR1 is WSHSY and CDR2 SAAADI. The CDR3 sequence: CASSDLAQSLFF.

V gene TRBV20-1 combines with J gene TRBJ2-7. CDR1 and CDR2 (germline): DFQATT, SNEGSKA (reference sequence). CDR3 length: 11 amino acids. CDR3 sequence: CSAPRGYEQYF.

The rearrangement links TRBV12-5 to TRBJ1-5. This CDR3 is built from 16 residues. The germline V gene has CDR1 LGHNT and CDR2 FRNRAP. Here the CDR3 reads CASGLVPLTAYQPQHF.

This sequence joins TRBV7-6 and TRBJ2-2; TCRdb designates TRBD1, a call that cannot be tested without DNA. The CDR3 spans 16 residues. Germline V CDR1 and CDR2: SGHVS, FNYEAQ. The CDR3 sequence is CATRDRDRGYPGELFF.

This chain's CDR3 is CASSQLLYNEQFF. The chain employs TRBV14 and TRBJ2-1. Germline CDR1 and CDR2: SGHDN and FVKESK. This CDR3 has 13 amino acids.

The V call is TRBV6-2 or TRBV6-3, the J call TRBJ2-7. CDR1 and CDR2 (germline): MNHEY, SVGEGT. This CDR3 spans 12 amino acids. The CDR3 loop reads CASSTDSYEQYF.